These 17 T cell receptor beta chains were all obtained from the same sample, sequenced in a study of blood T cell repertoires in COVID-19. TCRdb's copy holds only in-frame clones and misses some; the assay was immunoSEQ multiplex PCR. The profile shows a few hundred thousand clones, around 86% of them singletons. The sequencing sample was made of PBMCs or T cells enriched from blood (not recorded which). The receptor source for this set is a man younger than 40 in a cohort exposed to, infected with or recovered from COVID-19 (not recorded which).

The V gene is TRBV6-5, the J gene TRBJ2-4; TRBD1 matches at 8 bases. This CDR3 contains 16 residues. Unmatched junction bases numbered 6, after V lost 4 bases and J lost 1 base. CDR1 MNHEY and CDR2 SVGAGI come from the germline V gene. In DNA, the CDR3 is TGTGCCAGCAGTTCCACAGGGGGGTACGCCAAAAACATTCAGTACTTC. Translated, it gives CASSSTGGYAKNIQYF.

This clone was seen repeatedly, ten times or more. The rearrangement links TRBV4-2 to TRBJ1-6; no clear D gene. Trimming took 3 bases from V and 7 from J, leaving 16 bases between them. CDR3 size: 16 residues. The germline CDR1 and CDR2 sequences are LGHNA and YNFKEQ. The CDR3 here is CASSHPENPPNSPLHF. CDR3 in DNA: TGTGCCAGCAGCCATCCCGAGAATCCCCCAAATTCACCCCTCCACTTT.

The chain combines TRBV7-9 with TRBJ1-1, with D uncertain. The CDR3 length is 13 residues. V lost 4 bases and J 4 bases, leaving 10 bases between the germline ends. CDR1 is SEHNR and CDR2 is FQNEAQ in the germline V gene (reference sequence). CDR3 sequence reads: CASSSPLSTEAFF. CDR3 in DNA: TGTGCCAGCAGCTCCCCCCTTTCCACTGAAGCTTTCTTT.

The V gene is TRBV28, the J gene TRBJ1-5, with D tentatively TRBD1 (5 bases). The V and J ends lost 3 bases and 4 bases respectively, with 13 bases between them. The CDR3 covers 15 residues. Germline assignment: CDR1 MDHEN and CDR2 SYDVKM. The CDR3 is CASSFAGGGNQPQHF. CDR3 nucleotides: TGTGCCAGCAGTTTTGCGGGGGGGGGTAATCAGCCCCAGCATTTT.

Note on this clone: The DNA is omitted, as the CDR3 cannot be located on it reliably, and the CDR3 follows TCRdb's listing. The chain recombines TRBV28 with TRBJ2-1; the D call of TRBD2 is as the table states it, not checked on the DNA. The V gene's germline CDR1 is MDHEN and CDR2 SYDVKM. From its first to its last residue, the CDR3 has 12 amino acids. The chain's CDR3 is CASSSSRPEQFF.

The chain joins TRBV3-1 (or the pseudogene TRBV3-2) to TRBJ2-6; TRBD2 agrees at 7 bases. The ends lost 3 bases at V and 0 bases at J; junction bases unmatched: 5. The CDR3 spans 17 residues. Germline V gene data show CDR1 as LGHDT and CDR2 as YNNKEL (reference sequence). CDR3 protein: CASSQISGGSGANVLTF. Here the CDR3 DNA reads TGTGCCAGCAGCCAGATCTCGGGGGGCTCTGGGGCCAACGTCCTGACTTTC.

V usage is TRBV7-8 and J usage is TRBJ1-5, with TRBD1 matching over 7 bases. Trimming removed 3 bases from V and 7 bases from J; junction bases left unmatched: 3. This CDR3 is 13 amino acids long. Germline V gene lookup returns CDR1 SGHVS and CDR2 FQNEAQ. The CDR3 coding sequence is TGTGCCAGCAGCTTCAGGGGGTTCCAGCCCCAGCATTTT. Amino acid sequence: CASSFRGFQPQHF. Together with reference TRBV7-8 and TRBJ1-5, the CDR3 gives the full variable domain: GAGVSQSPRYKVAKRGQDVALRCDPISGHVSLFWYQQALGQGPEFLTYFQNEAQLDKSGLPSDRFFAERPEGSVSTLKIQRTQQEDSAVYLCASSFRGFQPQHFGDGTRLSIL.

The DNA for the CDR3 is TGTGCCAGCTCCCCTCCCGCCAAAAACATTCAGTACTTC. This encodes CASSPPAKNIQYF. This chain connects TRBV18 to TRBJ2-4; D remains unclear. V lost 6 bases to trimming and J lost 1 base, with 7 bases between them. The CDR3 spans 13 residues. Per germline, CDR1 KGHSH and CDR2 LQKENI.

The rearrangement links TRBV28 to TRBJ1-5; a weak D match, TRBD1 (5 bases). CDR3 length: 14 residues. CDR1 and CDR2 (germline): MDHEN, SYDVKM. The V end lost 5 bases, the J end lost 2 bases, and 10 bases lay between the germline ends. Here the CDR3 reads CASSERGRNQPQHF. The CDR3 region has the DNA TGTGCCAGCAGTGAAAGGGGTCGCAATCAGCCCCAGCATTTT. Complete variable domain (other parts from reference TRBV28 and TRBJ1-5): DVKVTQSSRYLVKRTGEKVFLECVQDMDHENMFWYRQDPGLGLRLIYFSYDVKMKEKGDIPEGYSVSREKKERFSLILESASTNQTSMYLCASSERGRNQPQHFGDGTRLSIL.

This chain links TRBV24-1 with TRBJ2-7; 10 bases are a match to TRBD2. The CDR3 contains 13 residues. V trimming: 4 bases; J trimming: 12 bases; junction bases outside the gene matches: 8. Germline CDR1 is KGHDR and CDR2 is SFDVKD. CDR3 residues: CATSDASGRATYF. The CDR3 DNA reads as TGTGCCACCAGTGACGCTAGCGGGAGAGCCACGTACTTC.

The J gene is TRBJ2-7, the V gene TRBV28, with TRBD1 matching over 7 bases. Germline CDR1 and CDR2: MDHEN and SYDVKM. The CDR3 is 12 residues long. The junction had 6 bases not matched to a gene; V was cut back by 10 bases and J by 3 bases. The CDR3 here is CAIAGTVYEQYF. The CDR3 DNA reads as TGTGCCATCGCCGGGACAGTCTACGAGCAGTACTTC.

In its sample, this clone was seen once. The chain recombines TRBV4-1 with TRBJ2-5, with D maybe TRBD2 (5 bases). This CDR3 is 14 amino acids long. Per the germline V gene, CDR1 is MGHRA and CDR2 is YSYEKL. The V end lost 4 bases, the J end lost 1 base, and 10 bases lay between the germline ends. CDR3 bases: TGCGCCAGCAGCCCCAGACTAATCCAAGAGACCCAGTACTTC. The encoded protein is CASSPRLIQETQYF.

The rearrangement uses TRBV15 and TRBJ2-7, with D uncertain. Germline values: CDR1 LNHNV, CDR2 YYDKDF (reference sequence). The CDR3 sequence is 14 residues long. V was pared by 0 bases and J by 5 bases, with 11 bases between. Written as DNA, the CDR3 is TGTGCCACCAGCAGAGAGAAAACGAGTCACGAGCAGTACTTC. Translating gives CATSREKTSHEQYF.

This clone was seen only a few times. The chain's CDR3 is CASSLLAGVFGEQYF. CDR3 sequence (DNA): TGTGCCAGCAGTTTACTAGCGGGAGTTTTTGGCGAGCAGTACTTC. The chain joins TRBV27 to TRBJ2-7, with 10 bases that match TRBD2. Germline V gives CDR1 MNHEY, CDR2 SMNVEV (reference sequence). V was clipped by 2 bases and J by 6 bases; unmatched bases: 7. The CDR3 runs 15 residues.

CDR3 sequence (DNA): TGCGCCAGCAGCCAAACTAGCGGCACTAGCACAGATACGCAGTATTTT. The encoded protein is CASSQTSGTSTDTQYF. The V gene is TRBV4-1, the J gene TRBJ2-3, with 8 bases matching TRBD2. This CDR3 has 16 amino acids. With 2 bases clipped from V and 0 bases from J, the junction kept 4 bases outside the gene matches. Germline loops: CDR1 MGHRA, CDR2 YSYEKL.

The chain carries TRBV28 and TRBJ2-4; D is uncertain. V was shortened by 1 base and J by 6 bases, with 7 bases between the two germline ends. This CDR3 comprises 13 residues. Germline V gene data show CDR1 as MDHEN and CDR2 as SYDVKM. The CDR3 reads CASSLSAGNIQYF. CDR3 DNA sequence: TGTGCCAGCAGTTTATCGGCAGGAAACATTCAGTACTTC.

The rearrangement links TRBV5-4 to TRBJ1-2; 8 nucleotides agree with TRBD1. This CDR3 has 14 amino acids. Germline CDR1 is SGHNT and CDR2 is YYREEE (reference sequence). V trimming: 3 bases; J trimming: 2 bases; junction bases outside the gene matches: 3. The CDR3 loop reads CASSSRQGNYGYTF. DNA of the CDR3: TGTGCCAGCAGCTCACGACAGGGGAACTATGGCTACACCTTC. Drawing the rest from reference TRBV5-4 and TRBJ1-2, the complete variable domain is ETGVTQSPTHLIKTRGQQVTLRCSSQSGHNTVSWYQQALGQGPQFIFQYYREEENGRGNFPPRFSGLQFPNYSSELNVNALELDDSALYLCASSSRQGNYGYTFGSGTRLTVV.